The subject of this entry is one T cell receptor beta chain. V gave up 4 bases and J gave up 10 bases, with 11 bases separating them. Looked up from germline, CDR1 is SGHVS and CDR2 is FQNEAQ. The CDR3 sequence is 12 residues long. This entry is derived from a study of blood T cell repertoires in COVID-19. Study details: Acute-phase and convalescent COVID-19 samples originated in the United States, Italy and Spain. T cells, B-cell-depleted T cells, or PBMCs provided the cDNA or gDNA that served as material.

In the original processing: Amplification of reference gene primers provided the estimated nucleated cell counts. The method was immunoSEQ multiplex PCR; TCRdb's version includes in-frame clones alone and lacks a portion of them. That table furnishes V, J and clone size, whereas the DNA furnished D and trimming. Found here are tens of thousands of clones, more than 80% of them singletons; the top ten hold approximately 12%. The clonotype comes from a human donor in a cohort sampled during active COVID-19. V gene TRBV7-8 combines with J gene TRBJ2-1; TRBD2 is a possible D gene (6 bases). The sequenced material came from peripheral blood. CDR3 residues: CASSSPGLEQFF. As DNA, the CDR3 is TGTGCCAGCAGCTCCCCTGGACTAGAGCAGTTCTTC.